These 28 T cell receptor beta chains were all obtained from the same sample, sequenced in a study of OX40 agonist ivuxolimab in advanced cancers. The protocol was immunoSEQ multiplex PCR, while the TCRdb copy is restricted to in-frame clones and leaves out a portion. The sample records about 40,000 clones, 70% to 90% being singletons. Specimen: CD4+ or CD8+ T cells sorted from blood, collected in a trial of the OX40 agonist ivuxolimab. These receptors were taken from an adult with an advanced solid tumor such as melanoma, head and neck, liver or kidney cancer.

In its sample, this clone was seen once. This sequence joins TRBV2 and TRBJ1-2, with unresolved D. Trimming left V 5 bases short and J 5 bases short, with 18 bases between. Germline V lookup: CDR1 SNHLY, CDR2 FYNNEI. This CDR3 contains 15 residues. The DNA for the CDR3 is TGTGCCAGCAGTTATGAAGACGCATCCCTTTATGGCTACACCTTC. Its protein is CASSYEDASLYGYTF.

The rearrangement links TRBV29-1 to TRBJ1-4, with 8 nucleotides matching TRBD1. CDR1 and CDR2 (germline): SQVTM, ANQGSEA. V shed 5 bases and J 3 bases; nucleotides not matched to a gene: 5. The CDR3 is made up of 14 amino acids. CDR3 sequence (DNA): TGCAGCGTTTACGAACAGGGGGCTAATGAAAAACTGTTTTTT. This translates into CSVYEQGANEKLFF.

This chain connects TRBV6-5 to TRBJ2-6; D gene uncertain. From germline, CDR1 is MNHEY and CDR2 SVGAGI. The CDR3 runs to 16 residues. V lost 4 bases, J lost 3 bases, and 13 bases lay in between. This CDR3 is CASSSYPTGGANVLTF. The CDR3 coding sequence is TGTGCCAGCAGTTCCTATCCCACTGGTGGGGCCAACGTCCTGACTTTC.

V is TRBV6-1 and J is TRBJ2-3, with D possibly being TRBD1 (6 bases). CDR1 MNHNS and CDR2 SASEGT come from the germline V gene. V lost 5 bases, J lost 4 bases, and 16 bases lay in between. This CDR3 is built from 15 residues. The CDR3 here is CASSWTVDLSDTQYF. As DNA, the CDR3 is TGTGCCAGCAGTTGGACAGTAGATTTATCAGATACGCAGTATTTT.

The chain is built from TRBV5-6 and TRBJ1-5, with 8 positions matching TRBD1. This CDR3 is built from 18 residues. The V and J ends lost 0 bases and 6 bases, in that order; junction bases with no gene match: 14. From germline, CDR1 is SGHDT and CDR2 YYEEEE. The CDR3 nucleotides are TGTGCCAGCAGCTTGGCCGACAGGGGCCACAGTCACAGTCAGCCCCAGCATTTT. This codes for CASSLADRGHSHSQPQHF.

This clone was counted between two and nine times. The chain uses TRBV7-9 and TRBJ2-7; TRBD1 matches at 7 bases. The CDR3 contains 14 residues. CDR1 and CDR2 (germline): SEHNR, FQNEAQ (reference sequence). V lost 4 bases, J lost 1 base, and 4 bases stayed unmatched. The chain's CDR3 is CASSSRDRSYEQYF. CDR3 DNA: TGTGCCAGCAGCTCCCGGGACAGATCCTACGAGCAGTACTTC.

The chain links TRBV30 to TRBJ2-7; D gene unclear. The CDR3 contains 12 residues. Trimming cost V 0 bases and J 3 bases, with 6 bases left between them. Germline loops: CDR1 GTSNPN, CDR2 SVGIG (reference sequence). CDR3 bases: TGTGCCTGGAGTGTTATGGGCTACGAGCAGTACTTC. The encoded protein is CAWSVMGYEQYF.

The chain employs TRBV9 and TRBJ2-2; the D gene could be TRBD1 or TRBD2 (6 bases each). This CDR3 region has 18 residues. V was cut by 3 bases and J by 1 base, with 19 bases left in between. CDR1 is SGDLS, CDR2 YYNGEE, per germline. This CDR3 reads CASSGLEGEVWNTGELFF. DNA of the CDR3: TGTGCCAGCAGCGGACTCGAGGGGGAGGTGTGGAACACCGGGGAGCTGTTTTTT.

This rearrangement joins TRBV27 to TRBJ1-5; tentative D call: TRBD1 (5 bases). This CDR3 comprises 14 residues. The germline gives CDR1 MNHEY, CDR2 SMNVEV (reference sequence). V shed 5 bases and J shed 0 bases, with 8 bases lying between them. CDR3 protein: CASSPTGSNQPQHF. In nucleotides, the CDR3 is TGTGCCAGCAGTCCAACAGGTAGCAATCAGCCCCAGCATTTT.

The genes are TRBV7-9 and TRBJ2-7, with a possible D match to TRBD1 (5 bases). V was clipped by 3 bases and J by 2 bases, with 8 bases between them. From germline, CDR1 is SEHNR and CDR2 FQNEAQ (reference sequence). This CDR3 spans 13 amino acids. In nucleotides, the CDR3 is TGTGCCAGCAGCTTGACAGCTACCTACGAGCAGTACTTC. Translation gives CASSLTATYEQYF.

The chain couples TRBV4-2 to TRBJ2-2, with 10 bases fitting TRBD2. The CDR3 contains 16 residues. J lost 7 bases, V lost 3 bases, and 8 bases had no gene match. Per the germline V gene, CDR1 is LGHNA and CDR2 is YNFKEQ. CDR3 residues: CASSQSLAGAVGELFF. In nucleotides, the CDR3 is TGTGCCAGCAGCCAGAGTCTAGCGGGAGCTGTCGGGGAGCTGTTTTTT.

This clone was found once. The CDR3, as DNA: TGTGCCAGCAGCGTAGTTGGTCGACTAGTCCAAGAGGATTACAATGAGCAGTTCTTC. As protein: CASSVVGRLVQEDYNEQFF. V gene TRBV9 combines with J gene TRBJ2-1, with TRBD2 as a possible D gene (6 bases). The CDR3 runs to 19 residues. Germline lookup yields CDR1 SGDLS and CDR2 YYNGEE. Trimming stripped 0 bases from V and 4 bases from J, with 23 bases between.

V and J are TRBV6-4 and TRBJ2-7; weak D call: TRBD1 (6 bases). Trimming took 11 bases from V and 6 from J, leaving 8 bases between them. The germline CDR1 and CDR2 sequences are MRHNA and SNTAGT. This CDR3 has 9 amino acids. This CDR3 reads CAPRGEQYF. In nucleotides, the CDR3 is TGTGCCCCCAGGGGCGAGCAGTACTTC.

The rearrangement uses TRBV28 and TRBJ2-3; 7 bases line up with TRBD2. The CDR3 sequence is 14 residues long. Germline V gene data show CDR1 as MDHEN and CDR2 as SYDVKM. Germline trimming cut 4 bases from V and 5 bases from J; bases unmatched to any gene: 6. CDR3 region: CASSSYSGEDTQYF. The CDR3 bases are TGTGCCAGCAGTTCATACAGCGGGGAAGATACGCAGTATTTT. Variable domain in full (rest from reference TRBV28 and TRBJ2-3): DVKVTQSSRYLVKRTGEKVFLECVQDMDHENMFWYRQDPGLGLRLIYFSYDVKMKEKGDIPEGYSVSREKKERFSLILESASTNQTSMYLCASSSYSGEDTQYFGPGTRLTVL.

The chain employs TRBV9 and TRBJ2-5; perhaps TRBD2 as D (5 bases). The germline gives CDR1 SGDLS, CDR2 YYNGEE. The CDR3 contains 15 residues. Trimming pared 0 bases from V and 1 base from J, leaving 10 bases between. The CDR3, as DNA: TGTGCCAGCAGCGTAGCTTCGGGAACCCAAGAGACCCAGTACTTC. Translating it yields CASSVASGTQETQYF. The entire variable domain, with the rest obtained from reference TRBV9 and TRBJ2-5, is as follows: DSGVTQTPKHLITATGQRVTLRCSPRSGDLSVYWYQQSLDQGLQFLIQYYNGEERAKGNILERFSAQQFPDLHSELNLSSLELGDSALYFCASSVASGTQETQYFGPGTRLLVL.

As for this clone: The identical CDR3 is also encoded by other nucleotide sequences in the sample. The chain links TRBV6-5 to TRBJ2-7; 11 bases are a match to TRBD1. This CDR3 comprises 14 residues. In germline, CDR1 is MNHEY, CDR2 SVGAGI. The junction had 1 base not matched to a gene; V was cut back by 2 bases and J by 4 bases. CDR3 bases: TGTGCCAGCAGTTACGGGACAGGGGGTTACGAGCAGTACTTC. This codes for CASSYGTGGYEQYF.

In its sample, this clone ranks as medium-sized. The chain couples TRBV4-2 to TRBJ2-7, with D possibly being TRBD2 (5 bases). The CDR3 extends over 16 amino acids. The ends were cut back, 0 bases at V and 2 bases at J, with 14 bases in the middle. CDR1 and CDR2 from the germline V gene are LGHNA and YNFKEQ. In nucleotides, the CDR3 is TGTGCCAGCAGCCAAGATGAGGGCAGCGGTACCTACGAGCAGTACTTC. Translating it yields CASSQDEGSGTYEQYF.

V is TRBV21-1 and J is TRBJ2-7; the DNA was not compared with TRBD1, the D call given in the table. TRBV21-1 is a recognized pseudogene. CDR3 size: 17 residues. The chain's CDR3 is CASSRRWDRDVSYEQYF. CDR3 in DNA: TGTGCCAGCAGCAGAAGGTGGGACAGGGACGTTTCCTACGAGCAGTACTTC.

The CDR3 loop reads CASIGGSFHEQYF. CDR3 coding DNA: TGCGCCAGCATTGGCGGGAGTTTCCACGAGCAGTACTTC. The chain employs TRBV10-2 and TRBJ2-7; the match to TRBD2 covers 7 bases. Per the germline V gene, CDR1 is WSHSY and CDR2 is SAAADI. The CDR3 is 13 residues long. J lost 5 bases, V lost 7 bases, and 8 bases had no gene match.

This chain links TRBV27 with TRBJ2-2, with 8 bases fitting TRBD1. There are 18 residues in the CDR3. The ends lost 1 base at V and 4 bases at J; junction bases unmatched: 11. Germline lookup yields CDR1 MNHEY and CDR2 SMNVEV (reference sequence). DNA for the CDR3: TGTGCCAGCAGTTTATTACCCCCGGGACAGGCGGGCACCGGGGAGCTGTTTTTT. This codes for CASSLLPPGQAGTGELFF.

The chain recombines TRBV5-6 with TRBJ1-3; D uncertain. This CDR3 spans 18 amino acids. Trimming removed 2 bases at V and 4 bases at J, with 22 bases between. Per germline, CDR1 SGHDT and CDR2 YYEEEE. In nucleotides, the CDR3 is TGTGCCAGCAGCTTCTCGAGTCGAGGACTACAAACGGGAAACACCATATATTTT. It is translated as CASSFSSRGLQTGNTIYF.

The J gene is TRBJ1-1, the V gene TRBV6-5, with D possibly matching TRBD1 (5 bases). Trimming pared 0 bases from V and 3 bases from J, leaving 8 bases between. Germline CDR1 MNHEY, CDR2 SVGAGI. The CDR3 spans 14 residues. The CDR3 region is CASSYSRGYTEAFF. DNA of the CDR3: TGTGCCAGCAGTTACTCGAGGGGATACACTGAAGCTTTCTTT.

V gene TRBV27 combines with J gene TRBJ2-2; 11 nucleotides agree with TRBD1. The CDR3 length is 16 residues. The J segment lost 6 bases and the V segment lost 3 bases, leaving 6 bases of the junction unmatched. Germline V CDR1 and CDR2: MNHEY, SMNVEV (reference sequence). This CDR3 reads CASSLGTGGRAGELFF. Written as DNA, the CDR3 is TGTGCCAGCAGTTTGGGGACAGGGGGTAGGGCCGGGGAGCTGTTTTTT.

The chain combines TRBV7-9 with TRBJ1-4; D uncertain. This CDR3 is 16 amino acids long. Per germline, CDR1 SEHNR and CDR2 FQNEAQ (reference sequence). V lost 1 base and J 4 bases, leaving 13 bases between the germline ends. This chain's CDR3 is CASSLVSGLSNEKLFF. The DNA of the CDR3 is TGTGCCAGCAGCTTAGTTTCCGGGCTCAGTAATGAAAAACTGTTTTTT.

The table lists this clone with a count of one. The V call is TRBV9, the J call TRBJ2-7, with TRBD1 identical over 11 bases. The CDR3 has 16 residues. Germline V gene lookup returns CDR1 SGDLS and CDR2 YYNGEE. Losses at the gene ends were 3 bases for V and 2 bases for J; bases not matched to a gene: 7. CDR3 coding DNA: TGTGCCAGCAGCGCAGGTGGGACAGGGGGGCCCTACGAGCAGTACTTC. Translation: CASSAGGTGGPYEQYF.

The CDR3 loop is CASSDGLAGRVNEQFF. CDR3 DNA sequence: TGTGCCAGCAGCGATGGACTAGCGGGAAGGGTGAATGAGCAGTTCTTC. This sequence joins TRBV7-6 and TRBJ2-1; 12 nucleotides line up with TRBD2. The length of the CDR3 is 16 residues. Trimming cost V 5 bases and J 7 bases; bases outside gene matches: 9. Germline CDR1 SGHVS, CDR2 FNYEAQ.

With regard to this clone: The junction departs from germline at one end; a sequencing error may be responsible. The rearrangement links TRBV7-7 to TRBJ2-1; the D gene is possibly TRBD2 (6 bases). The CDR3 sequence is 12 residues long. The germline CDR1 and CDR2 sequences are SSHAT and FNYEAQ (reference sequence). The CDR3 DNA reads TGTGCTAGCAGCTTTTCCGGGGGTGAGCAGTTCTTC. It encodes CASSFSGGEQFF.

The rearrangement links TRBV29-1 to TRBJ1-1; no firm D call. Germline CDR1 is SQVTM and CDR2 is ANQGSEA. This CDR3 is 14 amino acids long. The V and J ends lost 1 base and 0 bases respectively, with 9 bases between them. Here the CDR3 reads CSVEGGILNTEAFF. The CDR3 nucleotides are TGCAGCGTTGAAGGAGGCATACTGAACACTGAAGCTTTCTTT.